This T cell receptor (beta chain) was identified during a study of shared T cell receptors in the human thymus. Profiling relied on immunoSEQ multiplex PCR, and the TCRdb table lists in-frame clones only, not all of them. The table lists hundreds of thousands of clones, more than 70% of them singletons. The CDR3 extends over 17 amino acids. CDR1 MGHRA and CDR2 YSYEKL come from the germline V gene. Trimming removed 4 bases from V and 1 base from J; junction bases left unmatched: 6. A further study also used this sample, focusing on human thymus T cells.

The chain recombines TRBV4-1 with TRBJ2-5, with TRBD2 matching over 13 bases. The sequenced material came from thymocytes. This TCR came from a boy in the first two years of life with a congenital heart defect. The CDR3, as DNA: TGCGCCAGCAGCCCCCTGGGGACTAGCGGGGTCCAAGAGACCCAGTACTTC. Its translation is CASSPLGTSGVQETQYF.